The sequence of this TCR beta chain was determined in a study of cytomegalovirus exposure and HLA in healthy donors. Study results and limitations: Accurate prediction of most subjects' HLA-A and HLA-B alleles from TCR beta sequences was reported. Cytomegalovirus status was reportedly diagnosed by the classifier with high sensitivity and specificity. Later analysis identified a missense DCLRE1C variant that was linked to TCR beta V- and J-gene trimming.

Primers included in the PCR were 60 Vbeta and 13 Jbeta primers. The protocol was immunoSEQ multiplex PCR, while the TCRdb copy is restricted to in-frame clones and leaves out a portion. The sample has about 140,000 clones, approximately 68% seen once; the top ten hold 2.1%. The trim removed 2 bases at V and 6 bases at J, leaving 5 bases unmatched. The CDR3 is made up of 15 amino acids. CDR1 and CDR2 (germline): MDHEN, SYDVKM. As to this clone: The antigen is undetermined.

The sequenced material came from PBMCs. The genes are TRBV28 and TRBJ1-4; 8 positions match TRBD1. The clonotype originates from a middle-aged man in good health and CMV-seronegative. The CDR3 DNA is TGTGCCAGCAGTTTAATGACAGGGGTGGATGAAAAACTGTTTTTT. Its translation: CASSLMTGVDEKLFF.